This is a list of T cell receptor beta chains from one sample in a study of CD8 T cells in Susac syndrome. TCRdb processed the immunoSEQ multiplex PCR reads anew with MiXCR; each CDR3 protein has one entry. The sample has 150,000 to 200,000 distinct CDR3 sequences, 91% seen once. Sequenced input: CD4+ T cells from PBMCs. Receptor source: a human donor with Susac syndrome. CDR3s include the opening cysteine and the closing phenylalanine or tryptophan. Not every row has a clone size; where given, it reads once, few, many or a size class.

>TRBJ2-2|TRBV2|15|once
CASIGQARDTGELFF
>TRBJ2-6|TRBV27|15|NA
CASSLNRAGANVLTF
>TRBJ2-1|TRBV5-1|18|NA
CASSFSTPTYGPHNEQFF
>TRBJ2-1|TRBV7-2|14|NA
CASSFSSGRNEQFF
>TRBJ2-4|TRBV28|14|NA
CASSLLYSGDIQYF
>TRBJ2-7|TRBV18|15|NA
CASSPGTASPYEQYF
>TRBJ1-6|TRBV18|16|NA
CASSPFNRASNSPLHF
>TRBJ2-7|TRBV5-1|15|NA
CASKPLAGSGYEQYF
>TRBJ2-3|TRBV20-1|17|NA
CSACPIGRGRSTDTQYF
>TRBJ1-4|TRBV20-1|13|NA
CSANRGPNEKLFF
>TRBJ1-2|TRBV5-4|14|few
CASSLGRGLNGYTF
>TRBJ1-2|TRBV3-1|12|NA
CASSQGQLDYTF
>TRBJ2-3|TRBV5-1|15|NA
CASSPSGVSTDTQYF
>TRBJ1-2|TRBV7-2|13|NA
CASSLDKAGGYTF
>TRBJ2-2|TRBV20-1|16|NA
CSARVTDRVFVGELFF
>TRBJ1-1|TRBV5-1|15|NA
CASSVTGKGVTEAFF
>TRBJ2-7|TRBV23-1|14|NA
CASSQSSQAHEQYF
>TRBJ2-7|TRBV20-1|16|NA
CSARDAGQAEGYEQYF
>TRBJ1-4|TRBV19|14|NA
CASSRGTLNEKLFF
>TRBJ2-3|TRBV3-1|17|once
CASSPQAGGSHTDTQYF
>TRBJ1-1|TRBV19|14|NA
CASNPNRRNTEAFF
>TRBJ1-1|TRBV12-3/TRBV12-4|12|NA
CASSNTNTEAFF
>TRBJ2-1|TRBV12-3/TRBV12-4|13|NA
CASSFYQNNEQFF
>TRBJ2-1|TRBV2|13|NA
CASSPDPGTEQFF
>TRBJ2-7|TRBV28|14|NA
CASSLDSPPYEQYF
>TRBJ1-5|TRBV19|13|NA
CASSIQRDQPQHF
>TRBJ2-7|TRBV2|13|NA
CASSDDRHYEQYF
>TRBJ2-1|TRBV19|15|NA
CASSIGLGSYNEQFF
>TRBJ1-2|TRBV13|14|NA
CASSPRSASYGYTF
>TRBJ2-7|TRBV28|15|NA
CASSTASGRSYEQYF
>TRBJ1-1|TRBV7-9|14|once
CASSPGGPNTEAFF
>TRBJ2-3|TRBV12-3/TRBV12-4|13|NA
CASSFFGGDTQYF
>TRBJ1-1|TRBV18|15|NA
CASSLRGTLNTEAFF
>TRBJ1-6|TRBV20-1|15|NA
CSARLRQGYNSPLHF
>TRBJ2-1|TRBV7-3|13|NA
CASSFDHDGEQFF
>TRBJ1-1|TRBV7-2|15|NA
CASSLHRVELTEAFF
>TRBJ2-2|TRBV5-1|14|NA
CASSPGTRSGELFF
>TRBJ1-5|TRBV7-2|14|NA
CASSLKGGVQPQHF
>TRBJ2-1|TRBV20-1|15|NA
CSAIRGGSSYNEQFF
>TRBJ2-7|TRBV28|14|NA
CASSEEGSTYEQYF
>TRBJ2-5|TRBV28|14|once
CASSLGRVGGAQYF